Given below is one TCR beta chain in context. Its antigen is unidentified. CDR3 length equals 13 residues. With V trimmed by 2 bases and J by 3 bases, 1 base remained unmatched. Germline V gene sequence: CDR1 MNHNY, CDR2 SVGAGI (reference sequence). The data belong to a study of cytomegalovirus exposure and HLA in healthy donors. On the study more broadly: Under 85% of more than 300 genotyped donors fell in the Caucasian-associated ancestry cluster. Study results and limitations: Among the sequence variants, a highly shared cluster was likely an artifact of sequencing. It was reportedly the case that the classifier diagnosed cytomegalovirus status with high specificity and sensitivity.

Amplification used 60 Vbeta primers and 13 Jbeta primers. Per the authors' pipeline: Unique TCR beta chains numbered around 80 million in a later analysis, with about 9.9 million shared. Generated by immunoSEQ multiplex PCR, the TCRdb table keeps only in-frame clones and is missing some. That table is the source of V, J and clone size, and D and trimming were worked out from the DNA. Recorded for this sample: some 70,000 clones. The sample comprised PBMCs. The TCR comes from a female donor in good health and CMV-seropositive. The J gene is TRBJ2-7, the V gene TRBV6-6, with TRBD1 matching 7 bases. This chain's CDR3 is CASSYRDSYEQYF. CDR3 DNA: TGTGCCAGCAGTTACAGGGACAGCTACGAGCAGTACTTC.